Presented here are 6 T cell receptor beta chains from one specimen sequenced in a study of tumor-infiltrating lymphocytes in primary liver carcinoma. Reverse transcription of approximately 0.55 ug total RNA with a constant-region primer produced TCR beta cDNA. Libraries of TCR beta came from three nested multiplex PCR rounds with slightly modified ARM-PCR. Both of the initial two PCR rounds ran for about 9 cycles and employed TRBV1-TRBV30 forward primers alongside a C-beta reverse primer. Each CDR3 protein gets one entry after TCRdb re-called the multiplex PCR reads with MiXCR. The sample lists fewer than 80,000 distinct CDR3 sequences; roughly 69% were seen once. From unsorted bulk tissue weighing about 20-33 mg, DNA and RNA were co-extracted. Material for sequencing was tumor-adjacent normal liver tissue. These TCRs come from a man between 35 and 55 years old with primary liver carcinoma and hepatitis B virus infection.

This clonotype appeared many times. The rearrangement joins TRBV9 to TRBJ2-7, with D possibly being TRBD1 or TRBD2 (5 bases each). The V end lost 7 bases, the J end lost 2 bases, and 16 bases lay between the germline ends. The germline gives CDR1 SGDLS, CDR2 YYNGEE. The CDR3 has 14 amino acids. CDR3 sequence (DNA): TGTGCCAGCGGTCCCGGGACCGATACCTACGAGCAGTACTTC. Residues: CASGPGTDTYEQYF.

This clonotype was observed a handful of times. The CDR3 does not end in the conserved phenylalanine or tryptophan, so this is likely a read error. This chain uses TRBV6-5 with TRBJ2-3; 8 bases are shared with TRBD1. From germline, CDR1 is MNHEY and CDR2 SVGAGI. V gave up 0 bases and J gave up 10 bases; unmatched junction bases: 6. This CDR3 comprises 14 residues. CDR3: CASSYSRGQEAQYL. Here the CDR3 DNA reads TGTGCCAGCAGTTACTCGAGGGGACAGGAGGCGCAGTATCTT.

Regarding this clonotype: Sequence at one end of the junction differs from germline and may be a read error. The rearrangement joins TRBV28 to TRBJ2-7; 10 bases are a match to TRBD2. Germline assignment: CDR1 MDHEN and CDR2 SYDVKM. This CDR3 is built from 14 residues. The CDR3 spells CVSSFLAGDYEQYF. CDR3 nucleotides: TGTGTCAGCAGTTTCCTAGCGGGAGACTATGAGCAGTACTTC.

With regard to this clonotype: One end of the junction is discordant with germline, which a read error may explain. V and J are TRBV11-2 and TRBJ2-5, with a weak D call TRBD2 (5 bases). The better agreement between TRBJ2-1 and the DNA end casts doubt on the J call. The CDR3 runs to 18 residues. Per the germline V gene, CDR1 is SGHAT and CDR2 is FQNNGV. The CDR3 coding sequence is TGTGTCAGCAGCTTAGCAAGGCTAGCCCTGGGAAAAAAAGAGACCCAGTTCTTC. Encoded protein: CVSSLARLALGKKETQFF.

This clonotype has more than one count but fewer than ten. The chain couples TRBV6-5 to TRBJ2-5; 10 nucleotides align to TRBD1. CDR1 and CDR2 from the germline V gene are MNHEY and SVGAGI. Unmatched junction bases numbered 7, after V lost 6 bases and J lost 3 bases. The CDR3 contains 15 residues. The CDR3 nucleotides are TGTGCCAGCAGCGGGACAGGGGCAGGTGAAGAGACCCAGTACTTC. Amino acid sequence: CASSGTGAGEETQYF.

As regards this clonotype: A much larger clonotype is one base distant, so this may be a read error. This sequence joins TRBV29-1 and TRBJ2-7, with D maybe TRBD2 (6 bases). This CDR3 has 14 amino acids. Germline CDR1 reads SQVTM; CDR2 reads ANQGSEA. DNA for the CDR3: TGCAGCGTTGCCCCGGGACTGGCCTCTGGAGAGCATTACTTC. Its translation: CSVAPGLASGEHYF.